Described below is a single T cell receptor (beta chain) sequence and its context. This specimen comes from a study of blood T cell repertoires in COVID-19. Study information: There were acute and convalescent COVID-19 samples, and they came from the United States, Italy and Spain.

Authors' methods: Reference gene primer amplification gave estimated nucleated cell counts. Method: immunoSEQ multiplex PCR; TCRdb's copy keeps in-frame clones and lacks some. V and J calls and clone size are those listed in that table; D and trimming were worked out from the DNA. The table includes 100,000 to 120,000 clones, 65% to 90% detected once. V lost 0 bases, J lost 10 bases, and 5 bases stayed unmatched. The CDR3 covers 14 residues. Per the germline V gene, CDR1 is WNHNN and CDR2 is SYGVQD (reference sequence). J is TRBJ2-1 and V is TRBV10-1; 8 bases map to TRBD2. Sequenced input: peripheral blood. This clonotype was sampled from a man aged 45-65 years with acute or convalescent COVID-19. The CDR3 is CASSESGTRYEQFF. CDR3 nucleotides: TGCGCCAGCAGTGAGTCCGGGACTAGATACGAGCAGTTCTTC.